The following is a TCR beta chain sequence with its context. The data are from a study of shared clonotypes between healthy human individuals. TCRdb's copy holds only in-frame clones and misses some; the assay was immunoSEQ multiplex PCR. The table has 2.3 million or so clones, approximately 95% seen once. The CDR3 runs 13 residues. Germline loops: CDR1 WSHSY, CDR2 SAAADI. V dropped 5 bases and J dropped 7; count of bases not matched to a gene: 5. CD45RA+ naive and CD45RA-negative memory subsets were separated from CD4+ cells. This chain links TRBV10-2 with TRBJ1-3; TRBD1 aligns across 7 bases. The source of this sequence is a man between 18 and 29 years old in good health. Some clones in this sample may be carry-over from other donors' samples. Sample: naive CD4+ T cells from PBMCs. Subset specified: CD45RA+ positively selected. The CDR3 DNA is TGCGCCAGCAGTAGACAGGGCCGGAACACCATATATTTT. It yields the protein CASSRQGRNTIYF.